The rows below give T cell receptor beta chains drawn from one sample of a study of T cell responses to AZD1222 COVID-19 vaccine. Sequencing used immunoSEQ multiplex PCR; TCRdb keeps in-frame clones, though not all of them. This table has approximately 110,000 clones, approximately 90% appearing once. Source: peripheral blood, taken 28 days after the second AZD1222 dose. The receptor source for this set is an adult who received the AZD1222 COVID-19 vaccine. Each CDR3 is given with its conserved first and last residue. The D gene is left open where the match is weak. Size values are once, few and many counts, or a class for expanded clones, and some rows have none.

clone_size,v_call,d_call,j_call,cdr3_nt,cdr3_aa
once,TRBV7-3,TRBD1,TRBJ1-6,TGTGCCAGCAGCTCCGTACCGGGACAGGCCTCTGCCCTCCACTTT,CASSSVPGQASALHF
-,TRBV7-2,TRBD1,TRBJ1-3,TGTGCCAGCAGCTCCACAGGGGGCTCTGGAAACACCATATATTTT,CASSSTGGSGNTIYF
-,TRBV21-1,-,TRBJ2-7,TGTGCCAGCACTCCTTTGGGACACTACTACGAGCAGTACTTC,CASTPLGHYYEQYF
-,TRBV2,TRBD1,TRBJ1-5,TGTGCCAGCAGCCCGGGACAGGCTGATCAGCCCCAGCATTTT,CASSPGQADQPQHF
-,TRBV2,-,TRBJ2-5,TGTGCCAGCAGTGGTAAATTCCAAGAGACCCAGTACTTC,CASSGKFQETQYF
-,TRBV19,-,TRBJ1-5,TGTGCCAGTAGTATCGGCAGGGAAAGGGCCCAGCATTTT,CASSIGRERAQHF
-,TRBV29-1,-,TRBJ1-5,TGCAGCGCATGCTCTAAGCGGGATAGCAATCAGCCCCAGCATTTT,CSACSKRDSNQPQHF
-,TRBV19,TRBD2,TRBJ2-2,TGTGCCAGTAGTGGCGGGAGAGGGGCGACCGGGGAGCTGTTTTTT,CASSGGRGATGELFF
-,TRBV3-1/TRBV3-2,-,TRBJ1-3,TGTGCCAGCAGCCAAGCGGACACCATATATTTT,CASSQADTIYF
-,TRBV4-1,-,TRBJ1-4,TGCGCCAGCAGCTTCAATGAAAAACTGTTTTTT,CASSFNEKLFF
-,TRBV14,-,TRBJ2-7,TGTGCCAGCAGCCAAATGTGGGCCGCCTACGAGCAGTACTTC,CASSQMWAAYEQYF
-,TRBV18,-,TRBJ2-2,TGTGCCAGCTCACAGAGGGACATTAGGAACACCGGGGAGCTGTTTTTT,CASSQRDIRNTGELFF
-,TRBV19,-,TRBJ1-5,TGTGCCAGTATGGACACTAGCAATCAGCCCCAGCATTTT,CASMDTSNQPQHF
-,TRBV5-8,-,TRBJ2-7,TGTGCCAGCAGCTCGGCTTACGAGCAGTACTTC,CASSSAYEQYF
-,TRBV18,-,TRBJ1-2,TGTGCCAGCTCACCCGCCGAGTTTAATGGCTACACCTTC,CASSPAEFNGYTF
-,TRBV28,TRBD1,TRBJ1-5,TGTGCCAGCAGTATTCATACAGGGGGCAACCAGCCCCAGCATTTT,CASSIHTGGNQPQHF
-,TRBV28,TRBD1,TRBJ1-5,TGTGCCAGCAGTCTGACAGGGAGCAATCAGCCCCAGCATTTT,CASSLTGSNQPQHF
-,TRBV11-2,TRBD1,TRBJ1-5,TGTGCCAGCAGCTCGACAGGGGTGCAGCCCCAGCATTTT,CASSSTGVQPQHF
-,TRBV6-1,-,TRBJ1-3,TGTGCCAGCAGTGAAGCGCACAGTTCAATATCTGGAAACACCATATATTTT,CASSEAHSSISGNTIYF
-,TRBV19,TRBD2,TRBJ2-3,TGTGCCAGTAGTAACCCCGGAATTCGACTAGCGGGACTCCCGTATACGCAGTATTTT,CASSNPGIRLAGLPYTQYF
-,TRBV6-2/TRBV6-3,TRBD1,TRBJ2-7,TGTGCCAGCAGTCGGACAGGAGAGCAGTACTTC,CASSRTGEQYF
-,TRBV19,-,TRBJ1-2,TGTGCCAGTAGTATGGGGAACTCTAACTATGGCTACACCTTC,CASSMGNSNYGYTF
-,TRBV28,-,TRBJ2-1,TGTGCCAGCAGTTACCCGGGTCTGGACGATGCGGTAGAGCAGTTCTTC,CASSYPGLDDAVEQFF
-,TRBV7-8,-,TRBJ2-3,TGTGCCAGTCGGGACTTGTCCACAGATACGCAGTATTTT,CASRDLSTDTQYF
-,TRBV6-5,-,TRBJ1-1,TGTGCCAGCAGAAATACAGGGTTGGCTGAAGCTTTCTTT,CASRNTGLAEAFF
-,TRBV19,TRBD1,TRBJ1-2,TGTGCCAGTAGTCCGGACAGGGTTGATGGCTACACCTTC,CASSPDRVDGYTF
-,TRBV12-3/TRBV12-4,-,TRBJ1-2,TGTGCCAGCAGTTTAGGGACCCTATATGGCTACACCTTC,CASSLGTLYGYTF
-,TRBV6-5,-,TRBJ1-2,TGTGCCAGCAACCAGGGAGTTGACTATGGCTACACCTTC,CASNQGVDYGYTF
-,TRBV9,TRBD2,TRBJ2-3,TGTGCCAGCAGCGCGACTAGCGGGACCAACACAGATACGCAGTATTTT,CASSATSGTNTDTQYF
-,TRBV7-3,TRBD1,TRBJ1-1,TGTGCCAGCAGCCCTGGGACAGGGGACACTGAAGCTTTCTTT,CASSPGTGDTEAFF
-,TRBV27,TRBD1,TRBJ2-3,TGTGCCAGCAGTTTTTACGACAGGGGCCCCACAGATACGCAGTATTTT,CASSFYDRGPTDTQYF
few,TRBV3-1/TRBV3-2,-,TRBJ1-1,TGTGCCAGCAGCCTTGGAGGGCCTGAAGCTTTCTTT,CASSLGGPEAFF
-,TRBV27,-,TRBJ1-5,TGTGCCAGCGGATATAGCAATCAGCCCCAGCATTTT,CASGYSNQPQHF
-,TRBV19,-,TRBJ2-7,TGTGCCAGTAGTCCCCAGCGGTCCTACGAGCAGTACTTC,CASSPQRSYEQYF
-,TRBV5-4,TRBD1,TRBJ2-3,TGTGCCAGCAGCTTGGCTCGGACAGGGTACACAGATACGCAGTATTTT,CASSLARTGYTDTQYF
-,TRBV2,-,TRBJ1-5,TGTGCCACCACTAGGGAAAGCAATCAGCCCCAGCATTTT,CATTRESNQPQHF
-,TRBV4-3,-,TRBJ2-7,TGCGCCAGCAGCCAAGAGAAAAGGGTAGAAGCCTACGAGCAGTACTTC,CASSQEKRVEAYEQYF
-,TRBV5-1,-,TRBJ1-2,TGCGCCAGCAGGGGTGATGGCTATGGCTACACCTTC,CASRGDGYGYTF
-,TRBV5-1,-,TRBJ2-7,TGCGCCAGCAGCCGCCATACAGGGACCTACGAGCAGTACTTC,CASSRHTGTYEQYF
once,TRBV28,-,TRBJ1-6,TGTGCCAGCAACCCCTCGGGTCGATTTTCACCCCTCCACTTT,CASNPSGRFSPLHF
once,TRBV7-9,TRBD1,TRBJ1-2,TGTGCCCGGGACAGGGTAGGATCAGAGGGCTACACCTTC,CARDRVGSEGYTF
once,TRBV7-9,-,TRBJ2-7,TGTGCCAGCAGCATGGGATCCCCCCCCTACGAGCAGTACTTC,CASSMGSPPYEQYF
few,TRBV7-3,TRBD1,TRBJ1-1,TGTGCCAGCAGCTTAATGCCAGGGGGCTCGGCCCGGGCTCTGAACACTGAAGCTTTCTTT,CASSLMPGGSARALNTEAFF
once,TRBV19,TRBD1,TRBJ1-1,TGTGCCAGTAGTGTGGGACAGGGCGGGAACACTGAAGCTTTCTTT,CASSVGQGGNTEAFF
-,TRBV9,-,TRBJ2-2,TGTGCCAGCAGCGTATCCCGGAACACCGGGGAGCTGTTTTTT,CASSVSRNTGELFF